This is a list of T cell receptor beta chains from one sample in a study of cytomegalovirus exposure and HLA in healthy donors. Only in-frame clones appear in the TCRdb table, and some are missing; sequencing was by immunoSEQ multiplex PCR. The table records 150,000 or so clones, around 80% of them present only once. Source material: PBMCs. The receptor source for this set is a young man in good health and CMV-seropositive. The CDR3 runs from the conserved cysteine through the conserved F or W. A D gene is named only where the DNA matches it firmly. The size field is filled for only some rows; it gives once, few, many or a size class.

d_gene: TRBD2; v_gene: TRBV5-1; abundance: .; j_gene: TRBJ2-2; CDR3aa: CASSLVVSGSSGELFF; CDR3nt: TGCGCCAGCAGCTTGGTGGTTAGCGGGAGTTCCGGGGAGCTGTTTTTT
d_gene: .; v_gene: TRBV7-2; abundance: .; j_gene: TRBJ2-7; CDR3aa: CASSLAAYEQYF; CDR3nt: TGTGCCAGCAGCTTAGCTGCGTACGAGCAGTACTTC
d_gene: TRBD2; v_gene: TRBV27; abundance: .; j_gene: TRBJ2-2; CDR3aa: CASSYRLAGAIGELFF; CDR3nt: TGTGCCAGCAGCTATCGACTAGCGGGAGCGATCGGGGAGCTGTTTTTT
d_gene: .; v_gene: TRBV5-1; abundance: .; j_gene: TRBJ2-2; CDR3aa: CASSGGGHTGELFF; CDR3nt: TGCGCCAGCAGCGGAGGGGGCCACACCGGGGAGCTGTTTTTT
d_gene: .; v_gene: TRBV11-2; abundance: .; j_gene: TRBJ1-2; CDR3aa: CASSTRKAGGYTF; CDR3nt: TGTGCCAGCAGCACGAGAAAGGCGGGTGGCTACACCTTC
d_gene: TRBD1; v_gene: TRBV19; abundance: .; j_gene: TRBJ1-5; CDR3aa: CASTVGQLSNQPQHF; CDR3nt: TGTGCCAGTACCGTGGGACAGCTTAGCAATCAGCCCCAGCATTTT
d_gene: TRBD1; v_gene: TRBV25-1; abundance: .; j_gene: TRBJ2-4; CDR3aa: CASSATGGTKNIQYF; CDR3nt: TGTGCCAGCAGTGCTACAGGGGGTACCAAAAACATTCAGTACTTC
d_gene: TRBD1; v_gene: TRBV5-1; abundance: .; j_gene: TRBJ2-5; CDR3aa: CASSVSDRVREETQYF; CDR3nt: TGCGCCAGCAGCGTCTCGGACAGGGTGAGGGAGGAGACCCAGTACTTC
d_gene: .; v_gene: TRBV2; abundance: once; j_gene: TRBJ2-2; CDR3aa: CASRVVNTGELFF; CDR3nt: TGTGCCAGCAGAGTAGTAAACACCGGGGAGCTGTTTTTT
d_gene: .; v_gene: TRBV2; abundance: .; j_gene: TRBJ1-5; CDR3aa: CAGSPEHSNQPQHF; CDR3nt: TGTGCCGGCAGTCCAGAACATAGCAATCAGCCCCAGCATTTT
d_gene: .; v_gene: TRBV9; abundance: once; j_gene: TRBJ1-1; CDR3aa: CASSVALSGNTEAFF; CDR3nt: TGTGCCAGCAGCGTAGCTCTTTCGGGGAACACTGAAGCTTTCTTT
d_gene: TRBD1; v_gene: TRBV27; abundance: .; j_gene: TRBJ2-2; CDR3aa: CASRSGTAEAGELFF; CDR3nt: TGTGCCAGCAGGAGTGGGACAGCAGAGGCCGGGGAGCTGTTTTTT
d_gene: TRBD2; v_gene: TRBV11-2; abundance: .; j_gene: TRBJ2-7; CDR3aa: CASSLGSRASGMHEQYF; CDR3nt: TGTGCCAGCAGCTTAGGTTCCCGGGCTAGCGGGATGCACGAGCAGTACTTC
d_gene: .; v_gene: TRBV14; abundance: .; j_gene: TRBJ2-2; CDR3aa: CASSQPGIPGELFF; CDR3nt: TGTGCCAGCAGCCAACCAGGAATTCCCGGGGAGCTGTTTTTT
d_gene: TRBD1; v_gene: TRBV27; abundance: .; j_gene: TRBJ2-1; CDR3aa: CASSGQGGEQFF; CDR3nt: TGTGCCAGCAGCGGACAGGGCGGCGAGCAGTTCTTC
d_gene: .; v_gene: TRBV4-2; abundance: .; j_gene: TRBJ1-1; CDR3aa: CASSQDTRNTEAFF; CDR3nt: TGTGCCAGCAGCCAAGATACCAGAAACACTGAAGCTTTCTTT
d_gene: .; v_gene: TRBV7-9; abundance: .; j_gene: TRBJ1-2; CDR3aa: CARGSTGVSGYTF; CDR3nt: TGTGCCAGGGGATCGACAGGAGTAAGCGGCTACACCTTC
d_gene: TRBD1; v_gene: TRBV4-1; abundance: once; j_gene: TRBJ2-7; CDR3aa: CASSHGTAYEQYF; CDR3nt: TGCGCCAGCAGCCACGGGACAGCCTACGAGCAGTACTTC
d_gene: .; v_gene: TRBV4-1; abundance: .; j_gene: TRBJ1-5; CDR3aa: CASSQGSPPRGEGRNQPQHF; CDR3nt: TGCGCCAGCAGCCAAGGTTCCCCCCCGCGTGGAGAGGGCAGGAATCAGCCCCAGCATTTT
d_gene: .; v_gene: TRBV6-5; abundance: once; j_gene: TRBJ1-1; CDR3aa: CASSGTSNTEAFF; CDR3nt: TGTGCCAGTTCAGGGACTTCGAACACTGAAGCTTTCTTT
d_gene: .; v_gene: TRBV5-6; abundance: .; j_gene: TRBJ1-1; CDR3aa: CASSLARMSMNTEAFF; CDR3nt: TGTGCCAGCAGCTTGGCGCGAATGTCTATGAACACTGAAGCTTTCTTT
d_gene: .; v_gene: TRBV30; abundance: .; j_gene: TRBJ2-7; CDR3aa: CAWSVGSTDEQYF; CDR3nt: TGTGCCTGGAGTGTCGGGAGTACCGACGAGCAGTACTTC
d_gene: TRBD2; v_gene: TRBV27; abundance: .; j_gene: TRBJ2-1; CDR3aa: CASSPYGLADRYNEQFF; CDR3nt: TGTGCCAGCAGTCCGTACGGACTAGCTGATAGGTACAATGAGCAGTTCTTC
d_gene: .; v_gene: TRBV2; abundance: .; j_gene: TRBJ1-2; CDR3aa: CASRAGVGYGYTF; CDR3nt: TGTGCCAGCAGGGCAGGGGTAGGCTATGGCTACACCTTC
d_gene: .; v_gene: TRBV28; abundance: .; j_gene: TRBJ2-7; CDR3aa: CASSRKSDSSYEQYF; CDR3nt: TGTGCCAGCAGTCGAAAGTCAGACAGCTCCTACGAGCAGTACTTC
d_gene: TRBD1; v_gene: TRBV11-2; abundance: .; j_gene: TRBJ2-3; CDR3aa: CASSGQGRRVTQYF; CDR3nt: TGTGCCAGCAGCGGACAGGGGAGGAGGGTTACGCAGTATTTT
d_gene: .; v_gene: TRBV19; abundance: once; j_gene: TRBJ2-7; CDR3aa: CASSTPPAYEQYF; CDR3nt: TGTGCCAGTAGTACACCCCCAGCCTACGAGCAGTACTTC
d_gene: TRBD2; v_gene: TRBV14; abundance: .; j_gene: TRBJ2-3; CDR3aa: CASSPGLAGTDTQYF; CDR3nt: TGTGCCAGCAGCCCGGGACTAGCGGGCACAGATACGCAGTATTTT
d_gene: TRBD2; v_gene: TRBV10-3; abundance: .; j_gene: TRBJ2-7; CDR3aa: CAISSTSGTYEQYF; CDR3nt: TGTGCCATCAGTTCGACTAGCGGGACCTACGAGCAGTACTTC
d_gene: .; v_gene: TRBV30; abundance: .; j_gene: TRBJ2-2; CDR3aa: CACRGSNTGELFF; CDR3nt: TGTGCCTGCAGGGGTTCGAACACCGGGGAGCTGTTTTTT